This T cell receptor (beta chain) was profiled in a study of blood T cell repertoires in COVID-19. Study-wide context: Samples taken during acute and convalescent COVID-19 were collected in the United States, Italy and Spain.

Using immunoSEQ multiplex PCR, the repertoire was profiled, and TCRdb retains in-frame clones only, with some absent. The profile shows roughly 150,000 clones, about 88% of them singletons. The specimen was peripheral blood. The clonotype comes from a woman aged 70 to 79 with acute or convalescent COVID-19.

The CDR3 spells CASSSTGTTSTGELFF. The CDR3, as DNA: TGTGCCAGCAGTTCGACAGGGACCACGAGTACCGGGGAGCTGTTTTTT. The chain is built from TRBV28 and TRBJ2-2, with TRBD1 matching over 7 bases. V trimming: 4 bases; J trimming: 5 bases; junction bases outside the gene matches: 10. From germline, CDR1 is MDHEN and CDR2 SYDVKM. The length of the CDR3 is 16 residues.